A selection of T cell receptor beta chains follows, all from one sample in a study of T-cell memory formation after mild COVID-19. Each CDR3 protein is one row after TCRdb ran MiXCR on the 5' RACE reads. Of over 350,000 distinct CDR3 sequences listed, approximately 16% are singletons. The sequenced material came from PBMCs or a T cell subset sorted from them (not recorded which). These receptors were obtained from a man younger than 35 who had mild COVID-19 (a few samples of this study predate the infection). Cell type and time point are not known. The CDR3 runs from the conserved cysteine through the conserved F or W. A D gene is named only where the DNA matches it firmly. Clone sizes are given selectively: once, few, many, or a class where the clone is expanded.

clone size: once; J gene: TRBJ2-5; D gene: NA; V gene: TRBV27; CDR3 DNA: TGTGCCAGCAGAACAACCTCTAATACCCAAGAGACCCAGTACTTC; CDR3 protein: CASRTTSNTQETQYF
clone size: many; J gene: TRBJ2-3; D gene: NA; V gene: TRBV7-9; CDR3 DNA: TGTGCCAGCAGCATCACTTTCCGGGGTACGCAGTATTTT; CDR3 protein: CASSITFRGTQYF
clone size: NA; J gene: TRBJ1-6; D gene: TRBD1; V gene: TRBV7-6; CDR3 DNA: TGTGCCAGCAGCCGGGACAGGGGGAAGTCACCCCTCCACTTT; CDR3 protein: CASSRDRGKSPLHF
clone size: NA; J gene: TRBJ2-2; D gene: NA; V gene: TRBV9; CDR3 DNA: TGTGCCAGCAGCGTAGTGCAGGGGCTGAACACCGGGGAGCTGTTTTTT; CDR3 protein: CASSVVQGLNTGELFF
clone size: many; J gene: TRBJ2-5; D gene: NA; V gene: TRBV12-3/TRBV12-4; CDR3 DNA: TGTGCCAGCAGTCCTATGGGAGAGACCCAGTACTTC; CDR3 protein: CASSPMGETQYF
clone size: NA; J gene: TRBJ1-5; D gene: NA; V gene: TRBV5-5; CDR3 DNA: TGTGCCAGCAGCTTGGTGCCACCCAGGGGTCAGCCCCAGCATTTT; CDR3 protein: CASSLVPPRGQPQHF
clone size: NA; J gene: TRBJ1-6; D gene: NA; V gene: TRBV7-9; CDR3 DNA: TGTGCCACAGACATTAGCTCCTATAATTCACCCCTCCACTTT; CDR3 protein: CATDISSYNSPLHF
clone size: few; J gene: TRBJ2-7; D gene: TRBD1; V gene: TRBV7-2; CDR3 DNA: TGTGCCAGCAGCTCCTGGGACAGAGCGACCTACGAGCAGTACTTC; CDR3 protein: CASSSWDRATYEQYF
clone size: NA; J gene: TRBJ1-4; D gene: NA; V gene: TRBV27; CDR3 DNA: TGTGCCAGCAGTTTAAACCCGGCGGTTGAAAAACTGTTTTTT; CDR3 protein: CASSLNPAVEKLFF
clone size: NA; J gene: TRBJ2-6; D gene: NA; V gene: TRBV7-2; CDR3 DNA: TGTGCCAGCAGCGGAGTCGGGAACTCTGGGGCCAACGTCCTGACTTTC; CDR3 protein: CASSGVGNSGANVLTF
clone size: NA; J gene: TRBJ2-6; D gene: NA; V gene: TRBV7-9; CDR3 DNA: TGTGCCAGCAGCAGCCGGGGGCAGGAAAGTGGGGCCAACGTCCTGACTTTC; CDR3 protein: CASSSRGQESGANVLTF
clone size: few; J gene: TRBJ1-1; D gene: NA; V gene: TRBV29-1; CDR3 DNA: TGCAGCGTTGTGGGCGGACTGAACACTGAAGCTTTCTTT; CDR3 protein: CSVVGGLNTEAFF
clone size: few; J gene: TRBJ2-1; D gene: NA; V gene: TRBV6-2/TRBV6-3; CDR3 DNA: TGTGCCAGCAGCAACGGGGGTGCTCGGTTCTTC; CDR3 protein: CASSNGGARFF
clone size: few; J gene: TRBJ2-5; D gene: NA; V gene: TRBV3-1; CDR3 DNA: TGTGCCAGCAGCCCCCGGGCTCAGGCCTTCAAAGAGACCCAGTACTTC; CDR3 protein: CASSPRAQAFKETQYF
clone size: many; J gene: TRBJ2-3; D gene: TRBD2; V gene: TRBV10-3; CDR3 DNA: TGTGCCATCAGCGTGACTAGCGGGGGTTCAGATACGCAGTATTTT; CDR3 protein: CAISVTSGGSDTQYF
clone size: NA; J gene: TRBJ2-1; D gene: TRBD1; V gene: TRBV28; CDR3 DNA: TGTGCCAGCCTCCTGGGGACAGGGTCCTACAATGAGCAGTTCTTC; CDR3 protein: CASLLGTGSYNEQFF
clone size: many; J gene: TRBJ2-2; D gene: NA; V gene: TRBV27; CDR3 DNA: TGTGCCAGCAGTCTCCCTACCGGGGAGCTGTTTTTT; CDR3 protein: CASSLPTGELFF
clone size: NA; J gene: TRBJ2-2; D gene: TRBD2; V gene: TRBV11-3; CDR3 DNA: TGTGCCAGCAGCCCCCGCCGGGGGGTCCAGACCGGGGAGCTGTTTTTT; CDR3 protein: CASSPRRGVQTGELFF
clone size: NA; J gene: TRBJ1-1; D gene: TRBD1; V gene: TRBV7-2; CDR3 DNA: TGTGCCAGCAGCTTAGCGTGGACAGGTGGGACTGAAGCTTTCTTT; CDR3 protein: CASSLAWTGGTEAFF
clone size: few; J gene: TRBJ1-1; D gene: NA; V gene: TRBV5-1; CDR3 DNA: TGCGCCAGCAGCTTGGATGGACCAGGCCTGTACACTGAAGCTTTCTTT; CDR3 protein: CASSLDGPGLYTEAFF